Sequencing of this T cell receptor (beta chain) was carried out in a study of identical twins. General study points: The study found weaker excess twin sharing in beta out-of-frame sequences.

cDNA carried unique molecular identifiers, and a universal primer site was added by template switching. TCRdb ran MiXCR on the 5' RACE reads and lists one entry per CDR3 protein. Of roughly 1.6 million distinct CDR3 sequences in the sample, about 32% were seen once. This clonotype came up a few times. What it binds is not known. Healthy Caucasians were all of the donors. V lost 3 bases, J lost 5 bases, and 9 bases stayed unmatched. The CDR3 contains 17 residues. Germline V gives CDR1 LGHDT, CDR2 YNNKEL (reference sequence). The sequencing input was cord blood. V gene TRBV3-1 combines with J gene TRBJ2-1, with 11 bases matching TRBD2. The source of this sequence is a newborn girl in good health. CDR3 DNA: TGTGCCAGCAGCCACCGATGGGGGACTAGCGGTAACAATGAGCAGTTCTTC. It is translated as CASSHRWGTSGNNEQFF.